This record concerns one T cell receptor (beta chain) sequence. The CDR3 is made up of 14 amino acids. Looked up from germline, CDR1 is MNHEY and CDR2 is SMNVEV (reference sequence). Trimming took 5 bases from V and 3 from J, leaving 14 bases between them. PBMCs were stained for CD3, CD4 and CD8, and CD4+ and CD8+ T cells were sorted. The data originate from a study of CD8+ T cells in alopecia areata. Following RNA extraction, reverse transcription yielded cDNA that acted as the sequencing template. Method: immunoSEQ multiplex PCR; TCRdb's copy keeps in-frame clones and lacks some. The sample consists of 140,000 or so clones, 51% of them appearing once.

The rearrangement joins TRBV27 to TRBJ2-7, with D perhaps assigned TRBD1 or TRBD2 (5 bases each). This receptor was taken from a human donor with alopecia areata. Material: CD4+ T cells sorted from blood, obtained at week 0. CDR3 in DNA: TGTGCCAGCAGTACGGGACCTCCTGGCTACGAGCAGTACTTC. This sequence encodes CASSTGPPGYEQYF.